This TCR beta chain was recorded in a study of control samples from healthy donors and cancer patients. TCRdb's copy holds only in-frame clones and misses some; the assay was immunoSEQ multiplex PCR. The sample includes around 99,000 clones, around 89% of them seen just once. With 3 bases removed from V and 7 bases from J, the gap between germline ends came to 4 bases. The CDR3 has 12 residues. The germline gives CDR1 MNHEY, CDR2 SMNVEV (reference sequence). This clone was observed a few times. Sequencing was performed on blood. The sequence derives from a woman aged 45 to 65 in good health. The V gene is TRBV27, the J gene TRBJ1-6; D unclear. CDR3 bases: TGTGCCAGCAGTTTCGGGAATTCACCCCTCCACTTT. This gives the protein CASSFGNSPLHF.